This T cell receptor (beta chain) stems from a study of identical twins' blood T cells. This clonotype was recorded many times. Its antigen remains unidentified. Study observations and caveats: Twins shared more top CDR3 clonotypes than unrelated donors did. Twin similarity might stem from environmental factors, not only genetics.

The CDR3 covers 13 residues. Germline V lookup: CDR1 DFQATT, CDR2 SNEGSKA (reference sequence). MiXCR, applied by TCRdb to the 5' RACE reads, yields one record per CDR3 protein. The repertoire consists of fewer than 450,000 distinct CDR3 sequences, with over 25% occurring once and the leading ten covering 6.1%. The sequencing sample was made of PBMCs. V usage is TRBV20-1 and J usage is TRBJ1-1; 10 nucleotides line up with TRBD1. The source is a woman aged 18-49 years in good health. CDR3 residues: CSADRGGNTEAFF. DNA for the CDR3: TGCAGCGCGGACAGGGGGGGGAACACTGAAGCTTTCTTT.